The 27 T cell receptor beta chains below were found in one sample sequenced in a study of cytomegalovirus exposure and HLA in healthy donors. In the PCR, 60 Vbeta and 13 Jbeta primers were used. Method: immunoSEQ multiplex PCR; TCRdb's copy keeps in-frame clones and lacks some. This repertoire comprises more than 130,000 clones; its ten largest clones make up under 3.5%. The sequenced sample consisted of PBMCs. The receptors stem from a man aged 40-49 years in good health and CMV-seronegative.

The chain employs TRBV4-2 and TRBJ2-5; D perhaps matches TRBD1 (6 bases). Germline values: CDR1 LGHNA, CDR2 YNFKEQ. The CDR3 length is 16 residues. Trimming cost V 2 bases and J 1 base, with 14 bases left between them. CDR3 sequence reads: CASSQNVRGFQETQYF. In DNA form, the CDR3 reads TGTGCCAGCAGCCAAAATGTGAGGGGGTTCCAAGAGACCCAGTACTTC.

The chain combines TRBV6-1 with TRBJ1-1; D might be TRBD1 (6 bases). This CDR3 comprises 13 residues. Germline loops: CDR1 MNHNS, CDR2 SASEGT. V was pared by 10 bases and J by 0 bases, with 12 bases between. The DNA of the CDR3 is TGTGCCACAAAACAGGGTGTGAACACTGAAGCTTTCTTT. Protein: CATKQGVNTEAFF.

V gene TRBV7-9 combines with J gene TRBJ2-2, with 7 bases fitting TRBD1. The CDR3 length is 16 residues. Trimming removed 5 bases from V and 1 base from J; junction bases left unmatched: 7. Germline CDR1 reads SEHNR; CDR2 reads FQNEAQ (reference sequence). CDR3 DNA: TGTGCCAGCAGCACCGAGGCAGGGGGGAACACCGGGGAGCTGTTTTTT. This sequence encodes CASSTEAGGNTGELFF.

The gene calls are TRBV18 and TRBJ1-1, with a possible D match to TRBD1 (5 bases). Between the trimmed V and J ends, which lost 3 bases and 1 base, there was a span of 15 bases. The germline V gene encodes CDR1 KGHSH and CDR2 LQKENI. The CDR3 length is 16 residues. CDR3 coding DNA: TGTGCCAGCTCACCGAGAATAGCGGGGCAGAACACTGAAGCTTTCTTT. Protein: CASSPRIAGQNTEAFF. Filled out from reference TRBV18 and TRBJ1-1, the complete variable domain reads NAGVMQNPRHLVRRRGQEARLRCSPMKGHSHVYWYRQLPEEGLKFMVYLQKENIIDESGMPKERFSAEFPKEGPSILRIQQVVRGDSAAYFCASSPRIAGQNTEAFFGQGTRLTVV.

This rearrangement joins TRBV19 to TRBJ1-5; D not resolved. V lost 0 bases to trimming and J lost 3 bases, with 15 bases between them. The germline V gene encodes CDR1 LNHDA and CDR2 SQIVND (reference sequence). The CDR3 spans 17 residues. The CDR3 spells CASSIDRRGLINQPQHF. The CDR3 DNA reads TGTGCCAGTAGTATAGATCGAAGAGGGCTTATCAATCAGCCCCAGCATTTT.

The chain joins TRBV7-6 to TRBJ1-3; 7 positions agree with TRBD1. Unmatched junction bases numbered 4, after V lost 5 bases and J lost 6 bases. The germline V gene encodes CDR1 SGHVS and CDR2 FNYEAQ. The CDR3 totals 13 residues. In nucleotides, the CDR3 is TGTGCCAGCAGCGCGGGACAGCTAAACACCATATATTTT. Translating it yields CASSAGQLNTIYF.

The genes are TRBV9 and TRBJ1-2; a weak D match, TRBD1 (5 bases). V lost 6 bases and J lost 3, with 24 bases in between. The length of the CDR3 is 17 residues. Germline V lookup: CDR1 SGDLS, CDR2 YYNGEE. Here the CDR3 reads CASTPIGASEGDYGYTF. The CDR3, as DNA: TGTGCCAGCACCCCTATTGGGGCATCAGAAGGGGACTATGGCTACACCTTC. Full variable domain (outside the CDR3, taken from reference TRBV9 and TRBJ1-2): DSGVTQTPKHLITATGQRVTLRCSPRSGDLSVYWYQQSLDQGLQFLIQYYNGEERAKGNILERFSAQQFPDLHSELNLSSLELGDSALYFCASTPIGASEGDYGYTFGSGTRLTVV.

The gene calls are TRBV7-2 and TRBJ2-5; D perhaps matches TRBD2 (7 bases). This CDR3 contains 15 residues. Germline CDR1 reads SGHTA; CDR2 reads FQGNSA. The germline V and J ends were trimmed by 5 bases and 5 bases, with 18 bases remaining between them. The CDR3 sequence is CASSGWGGGRETQYF. The CDR3 DNA sequence: TGTGCCAGCAGCGGCTGGGGCGGGGGCCGGGAGACCCAGTACTTC.

The rearrangement uses TRBV5-6 and TRBJ1-2; tentatively, D is TRBD1 (6 bases). This CDR3 is 17 amino acids long. Germline CDR1 SGHDT, CDR2 YYEEEE. V was pared by 6 bases and J by 4 bases, with 25 bases between. CDR3 sequence (DNA): TGTGCCAGCAAGTACAGGGCAACCCAATCCTCATCCTATGGCTACACCTTC. Protein sequence: CASKYRATQSSSYGYTF.

The genes are TRBV7-3 and TRBJ1-6; D is undetermined. From germline, CDR1 is SGHTA and CDR2 FQGTGA. V was cut by 4 bases and J by 13 bases, with 23 bases left in between. This CDR3 has 16 amino acids. The chain's CDR3 is CASSSPPGRLRAPLHF. In DNA, the CDR3 is TGTGCCAGCAGCTCCCCGCCCGGACGTCTGAGGGCCCCCCTCCACTTT.

The genes are TRBV7-9 and TRBJ1-1; D is unresolved. The CDR3 contains 13 residues. V lost 6 bases to trimming and J lost 3 bases, with 11 bases between them. Per the germline V gene, CDR1 is SEHNR and CDR2 is FQNEAQ (reference sequence). In DNA form, the CDR3 reads TGTGCCAGCAGTTATAGTCGGGACACTGAAGCTTTCTTT. Translation gives CASSYSRDTEAFF.

V usage is TRBV6-5 and J usage is TRBJ1-1; a weak D match, TRBD1 (6 bases). Deletions cut 0 bases from V and 7 bases from J, with 15 bases between. The CDR3 totals 15 residues. The germline V gene encodes CDR1 MNHEY and CDR2 SVGAGI. CDR3 sequence (DNA): TGTGCCAGCAGTTACTCGCAGGGGAGTAAAGGTGAAGCTTTCTTT. Protein: CASSYSQGSKGEAFF.

The chain uses TRBV7-3 and TRBJ1-1, with 10 bases lining up with TRBD1. The germline CDR1 and CDR2 sequences are SGHTA and FQGTGA. The V and J ends lost 5 bases and 11 bases, in that order; junction bases with no gene match: 8. This CDR3 has 13 residues. In DNA, the CDR3 is TGTGCCAGCAGCGCCGACAGGGGGCTAGTGGCTTTCTTT. This codes for CASSADRGLVAFF.

The chain recombines TRBV4-1 with TRBJ2-3; TRBD1 aligns across 7 bases. This CDR3 contains 16 residues. From germline, CDR1 is MGHRA and CDR2 YSYEKL. The ends lost 4 bases at V and 2 bases at J; junction bases unmatched: 9. CDR3 region: CASSLGDSQITDTQYF. Written as DNA, the CDR3 is TGCGCCAGCAGCCTCGGGGACAGTCAAATCACAGATACGCAGTATTTT.

The rearrangement links TRBV5-1 to TRBJ1-3; the D is unclear. Trimming cost V 4 bases and J 3 bases, with 14 bases left between them. The germline V gene encodes CDR1 SGHRS and CDR2 YFSETQ. This CDR3 spans 15 amino acids. CDR3 region: CASSPDGASGNTIYF. The DNA of the CDR3 is TGCGCCAGCAGCCCTGACGGAGCCAGTGGAAACACCATATATTTT.

This rearrangement joins TRBV6-9 to TRBJ1-1; 7 bases align to TRBD1. The CDR3 covers 16 residues. Germline V gene lookup returns CDR1 MNHGY and CDR2 SVAAGI. The V and J ends lost 5 bases and 1 base, in that order; junction bases with no gene match: 10. DNA for the CDR3: TGTGCCAGCAGTGCCCAGGGGGGAGAGGGGAACACTGAAGCTTTCTTT. Translated, it gives CASSAQGGEGNTEAFF.

This sequence joins TRBV5-1 and TRBJ2-3, with D unclear. Looked up from germline, CDR1 is SGHRS and CDR2 is YFSETQ. This CDR3 contains 13 residues. Trimming took 6 bases from V and 1 from J, leaving 9 bases between them. CDR3: CASTRLGTDTQYF. The CDR3 nucleotides read TGCGCCAGCACCAGGTTAGGCACAGATACGCAGTATTTT.

J is TRBJ2-3 and V is TRBV4-1, with D possibly TRBD1 on 6 matching bases. The germline V gene has CDR1 MGHRA and CDR2 YSYEKL. V was cut by 2 bases and J by 2 bases, with 11 bases left in between. This CDR3 has 15 residues. DNA for the CDR3: TGCGCCAGCAGCCAATTCCGGGACACCACAGATACGCAGTATTTT. Its protein product is CASSQFRDTTDTQYF.

This chain joins TRBV5-1 and TRBJ2-5, with TRBD2 matching over 7 bases. V was pared by 1 base and J by 5 bases, with 11 bases of the junction left unmatched. Germline V gene sequence: CDR1 SGHRS, CDR2 YFSETQ. This CDR3 contains 16 residues. DNA of the CDR3: TGCGCCAGCAGCTTGACCGGGACTAAGATAGGGGAGACCCAGTACTTC. Translated, it gives CASSLTGTKIGETQYF.

This CDR3 is CASSPRQGSGELFF. The CDR3 DNA reads TGTGCCAGCAGCCCTCGACAGGGCTCCGGGGAGCTGTTTTTT. The V and J genes are TRBV11-2 and TRBJ2-2; 7 nucleotides align to TRBD1. The germline V gene encodes CDR1 SGHAT and CDR2 FQNNGV. J gave up 6 bases and V 5 bases, and 6 bases lay outside the gene matches. The CDR3 is 14 amino acids. The whole variable domain, filled in from reference TRBV11-2 and TRBJ2-2, reads EAGVAQSPRYKIIEKRQSVAFWCNPISGHATLYWYQQILGQGPKLLIQFQNNGVVDDSQLPKDRFSAERLKGVDSTLKIQPAKLEDSAVYLCASSPRQGSGELFFGEGSRLTVL.

The chain couples TRBV6-8 to TRBJ2-5; 11 bases line up with TRBD2. With 6 bases clipped from V and 3 bases from J, the junction kept 12 bases outside the gene matches. The CDR3 spans 17 residues. Germline V gene lookup returns CDR1 MNHGY and CDR2 SAAAGT. CDR3 in amino acids: CASRMGRLAGREETQYF. CDR3 in DNA: TGTGCCAGCAGAATGGGGAGACTAGCGGGGAGGGAAGAGACCCAGTACTTC.

The rearrangement links TRBV6-1 to TRBJ2-6; 8 bases fit TRBD2. The V gene end was trimmed by 2 bases and the J gene end by 0 bases; junction bases not matched to a gene: 6. CDR1 is MNHNS and CDR2 is SASEGT in the germline V gene. The CDR3 runs 18 residues. The CDR3 protein is CASSERMLAGSGANVLTF. The CDR3 coding sequence is TGTGCCAGCAGTGAAAGGATGCTAGCGGGCTCTGGGGCCAACGTCCTGACTTTC.

The chain is built from TRBV10-3 and TRBJ2-1, with 10 nucleotides matching TRBD2. CDR1 is ENHRY, CDR2 SYGVKD, per germline. This CDR3 has 14 residues. V dropped 6 bases and J dropped 5; count of bases not matched to a gene: 4. The CDR3 nucleotides read TGTGCCATCAGCACTAGCGGGGCTAACAATGAGCAGTTCTTC. Residues: CAISTSGANNEQFF.

V gene TRBV25-1 combines with J gene TRBJ1-1; 8 bases line up with TRBD1. Germline V CDR1 and CDR2: MGHDK, SYGVNS. The trim removed 4 bases at V and 4 bases at J, leaving 5 bases unmatched. The CDR3 extends over 14 amino acids. This chain's CDR3 is CASSGYRGGTEAFF. CDR3 sequence (DNA): TGTGCCAGCAGTGGGTACAGGGGGGGCACTGAAGCTTTCTTT.

The chain carries TRBV7-2 and TRBJ2-4; 9 bases align to TRBD2. Germline CDR1 is SGHTA and CDR2 is FQGNSA. The CDR3 has 15 amino acids. The ends lost 5 bases at V and 16 bases at J; junction bases unmatched: 18. Here the CDR3 DNA reads TGTGCCAGCAGCCCTTCTGTGCGGGGGGGCCGAGCCCACTACTTC. Residues: CASSPSVRGGRAHYF. Filled out from reference TRBV7-2 and TRBJ2-4, the complete variable domain reads GAGVSQSPSNKVTEKGKDVELRCDPISGHTALYWYRQSLGQGLEFLIYFQGNSAPDKSGLPSDRFSAERTGGSVSTLTIQRTQQEDSAVYLCASSPSVRGGRAHYFGAGTRLSVL.

About this clone itself: Distinct nucleotide sequences in the sample also encode this CDR3. V and J are TRBV4-3 and TRBJ2-7, with D possibly TRBD2 on 5 matching bases. Germline-derived CDR1 and CDR2 are LGHNA and YSLEER. The CDR3 has 13 amino acids. V was cut by 1 base and J by 4 bases, with 8 bases left in between. Here the CDR3 reads CASSQGTGYEQYF. The CDR3 nucleotides read TGCGCCAGCAGCCAAGGGACGGGGTACGAGCAGTACTTC.

This CDR3 is CASSLMGGGPYNEQFF. The CDR3, as DNA: TGTGCCAGCAGCTTAATGGGCGGGGGGCCGTACAATGAGCAGTTCTTC. The V call is TRBV7-3, the J call TRBJ2-1; the match to TRBD2 covers 8 bases. This CDR3 has 16 amino acids. CDR1 and CDR2 from the germline V gene are SGHTA and FQGTGA. V gave up 1 base and J gave up 4 bases; unmatched junction bases: 6.